These 8 T cell receptor beta chains came from one sample sequenced in a study of shared clonotypes between healthy human individuals (TCRdb year 2020). Library generation was performed with the immunoSEQ multiplex PCR assay. Here the immuneACCESS table is served through TCRdb, limited to in-frame sequences with V and J called. Missing clones are a known gap in these copies; in checked studies unresolved V genes cover under half, and the rest lacks a known reason. Across this sample there are some 2,000,000 clones, with about 95% seen only once. The ten largest clones take up 0.85% to 1.2% of the sample. CD8 naive samples were CD45RO-negative cells positively selected for CCR7, giving a CD45RA+CCR7+ population that excluded TemRA cells. The sample taken for sequencing was naive CD8+ T cells sorted from blood. The sample's cell subset or site label is to be understood as: CD45RA+CCR7+. The receptor source for this set is a man aged 18 to 35 in good health.

About this clone itself: Lacking the conserved final phenylalanine or tryptophan, this CDR3 likely reflects a read error. The DNA is left out, because the CDR3 cannot be placed on it with certainty; the CDR3 is given as TCRdb lists it. V usage is TRBV4-1 and J usage is TRBJ1-1; the D segment call TRBD1 is taken from the table without a DNA check. The CDR3 length equals 13 residues, ends included. The germline V gene encodes CDR1 MGHRA and CDR2 YSYEKL. The CDR3 protein is CASSQVADSPPIL.

This chain's CDR3 is CASSQPGEDGYTF. Written as DNA, the CDR3 is TGCGCCAGCAGCCAACCGGGGGAAGATGGCTACACCTTC. The gene calls are TRBV4-1 and TRBJ1-2; the D gene is possibly TRBD1 (5 bases). The germline V and J ends were trimmed by 2 bases and 6 bases, with 10 bases remaining between them. The germline gives CDR1 MGHRA, CDR2 YSYEKL. The length of the CDR3 is 13 residues.

The chain is built from TRBV6-9 and TRBJ2-2; no clear D gene. The V and J ends lost 3 bases and 6 bases respectively, with 8 bases between them. The CDR3 runs 13 residues. The V gene's germline CDR1 is MNHGY and CDR2 SVAAGI. CDR3 region: CASSYSPSGELFF. CDR3 nucleotides: TGTGCCAGCAGTTACTCGCCCTCCGGGGAGCTGTTTTTT.

J is TRBJ2-7 and V is TRBV4-1; D possibly corresponds to TRBD1 (5 bases). This CDR3 has 14 amino acids. Deletions cut 4 bases from V and 7 bases from J, with 17 bases between. Germline V CDR1 and CDR2: MGHRA, YSYEKL. DNA for the CDR3: TGCGCCAGCAGCCCAGATGGGGCTTGGAATGAGCAGTACTTC. Its translation: CASSPDGAWNEQYF.

V and J are TRBV6-7 and TRBJ2-7; 8 bases map to TRBD2. TRBV6-7 falls under the ORF class, with uncertain function. V lost 6 bases to trimming and J lost 4 bases; unmatched junction nucleotides: 11. The CDR3 contains 15 residues. The DNA of the CDR3 is TGTGCCAGCAGGTGGGTTCGGGCGGGAGGTTACGAGCAGTACTTC. Its protein is CASRWVRAGGYEQYF.

The CDR3 reads CASSSLAGDSSYEQYF. CDR3 nucleotide sequence: TGTGCCAGTAGTTCGCTAGCGGGGGATAGCTCCTACGAGCAGTACTTC. The V call is TRBV19, the J call TRBJ2-7; 10 nucleotides match TRBD2. The CDR3 has 16 amino acids. With 5 bases clipped from V and 0 bases from J, the junction kept 7 bases outside the gene matches. Germline V gives CDR1 LNHDA, CDR2 SQIVND (reference sequence).

The rearrangement joins TRBV15 to TRBJ2-3, with 7 bases matching TRBD2. CDR3 size: 16 residues. Germline CDR1 is LNHNV and CDR2 is YYDKDF (reference sequence). After removal of 5 bases from V and 0 bases from J, the junction contained 8 bases not matched to a gene. CDR3 DNA sequence: TGTGCCACCAGCCGAAGAGGGACTATAAGCACAGATACGCAGTATTTT. This gives the protein CATSRRGTISTDTQYF.

J is TRBJ2-1 and V is TRBV19; 14 bases line up with TRBD2. The CDR3 has 18 residues. CDR1 is LNHDA, CDR2 SQIVND, per germline (reference sequence). J was trimmed by 0 bases and V by 5 bases; bases with no gene match: 6. The CDR3 DNA reads TGTGCCAGTAGTCTTGGACTAGCGGGAGGTTTCTCCTACAATGAGCAGTTCTTC. As protein: CASSLGLAGGFSYNEQFF.